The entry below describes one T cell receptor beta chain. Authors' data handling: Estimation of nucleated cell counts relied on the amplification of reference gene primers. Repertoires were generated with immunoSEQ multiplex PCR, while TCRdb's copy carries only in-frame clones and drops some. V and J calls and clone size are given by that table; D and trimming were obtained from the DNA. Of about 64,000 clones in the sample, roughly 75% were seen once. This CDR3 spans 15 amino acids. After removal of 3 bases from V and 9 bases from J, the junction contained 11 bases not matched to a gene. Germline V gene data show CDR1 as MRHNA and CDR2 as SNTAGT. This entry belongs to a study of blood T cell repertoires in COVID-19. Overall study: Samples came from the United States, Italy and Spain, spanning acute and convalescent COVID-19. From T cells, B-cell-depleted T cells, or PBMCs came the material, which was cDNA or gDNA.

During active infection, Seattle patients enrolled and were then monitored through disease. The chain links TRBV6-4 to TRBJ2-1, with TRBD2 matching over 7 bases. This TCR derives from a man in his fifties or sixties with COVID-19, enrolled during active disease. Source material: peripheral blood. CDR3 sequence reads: CASSEGAGEGFEQFF. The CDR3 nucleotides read TGTGCCAGCAGTGAAGGGGCGGGAGAGGGGTTTGAGCAGTTCTTC.